This T cell receptor (beta chain) stems from a study of cytomegalovirus exposure and HLA in healthy donors. Both 60 Vbeta primers and 13 Jbeta primers went into the PCR. The repertoire was sequenced with immunoSEQ multiplex PCR; TCRdb's copy has only in-frame clones and lacks some. Seen here are a few hundred thousand clones, 65% to 85% observed once, and the top ten hold 2.9%. Germline V gene data show CDR1 as MGHRA and CDR2 as YSYEKL. This CDR3 has 17 residues. Trimming took off 2 bases at V and 8 bases at J, with 22 bases between the two ends. Whole-study findings and limits: TCR beta chain V- and J-gene trimming was linked, in a later analysis, to a missense variant in DCLRE1C.

A remark on this clone: Its antigen is not identified.

This receptor was obtained from a man aged 25-40 years in good health and CMV-seronegative. The source material was PBMCs. The V gene is TRBV4-1, the J gene TRBJ2-1, with D uncertain. The CDR3 sequence is CASSQTPLKRVKDEQFF. CDR3 bases: TGCGCCAGCAGCCAAACCCCCCTCAAACGGGTTAAGGATGAGCAGTTCTTC.